This TCR beta chain originates from a study of cytomegalovirus exposure and HLA in healthy donors. PCR amplification relied on 60 Vbeta primers (plus 13 Jbeta primers). Libraries were prepared by immunoSEQ multiplex PCR; TCRdb keeps only in-frame clonotypes and omits some of them. The sample records some 140,000 clones, about 76% being singletons. The clonotype comes from a man aged 25-45 years in good health and CMV-seropositive. The specimen was PBMCs.

Here the CDR3 reads CASIGVASGQFF. The CDR3 DNA is TGTGCCAGCATCGGGGTAGCGTCGGGGCAGTTCTTC. V gene TRBV7-9 combines with J gene TRBJ2-1; TRBD2 is a possible D gene (5 bases). CDR1 and CDR2 (germline): SEHNR, FQNEAQ (reference sequence). The V and J ends lost 7 bases and 12 bases respectively, with 16 bases between them. This CDR3 has 12 amino acids.